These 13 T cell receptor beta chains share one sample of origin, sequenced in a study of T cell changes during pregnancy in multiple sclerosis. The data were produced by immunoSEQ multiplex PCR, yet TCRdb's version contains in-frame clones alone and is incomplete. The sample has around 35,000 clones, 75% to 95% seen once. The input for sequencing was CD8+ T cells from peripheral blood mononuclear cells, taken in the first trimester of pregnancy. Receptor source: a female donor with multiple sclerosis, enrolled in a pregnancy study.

CDR3 nucleotide sequence: TGTGCCAGCAGTGACGAGATCACAGATACGCAGTATTTT. Protein product: CASSDEITDTQYF. V gene TRBV2 combines with J gene TRBJ2-3; D gene unclear. V shed 3 bases and J shed 2 bases, with 6 bases lying between them. The CDR3 loop spans 13 amino acids. CDR1 and CDR2 (germline): SNHLY, FYNNEI.

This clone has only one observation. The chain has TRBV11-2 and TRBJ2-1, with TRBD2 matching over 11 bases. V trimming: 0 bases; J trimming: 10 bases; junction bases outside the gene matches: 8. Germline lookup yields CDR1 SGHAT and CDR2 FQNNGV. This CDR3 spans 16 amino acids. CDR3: CASSLDPSSGRREQFF. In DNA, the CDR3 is TGTGCCAGCAGCTTAGATCCGTCTAGCGGGAGGCGAGAGCAGTTCTTC.

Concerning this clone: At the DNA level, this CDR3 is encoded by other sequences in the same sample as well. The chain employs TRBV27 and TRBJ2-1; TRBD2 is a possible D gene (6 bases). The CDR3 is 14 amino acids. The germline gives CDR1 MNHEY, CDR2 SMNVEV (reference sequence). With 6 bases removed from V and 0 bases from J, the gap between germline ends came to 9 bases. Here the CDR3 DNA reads TGTGCCAGCAGCTCGGGAGTCTCCTACAATGAGCAGTTCTTC. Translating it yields CASSSGVSYNEQFF.

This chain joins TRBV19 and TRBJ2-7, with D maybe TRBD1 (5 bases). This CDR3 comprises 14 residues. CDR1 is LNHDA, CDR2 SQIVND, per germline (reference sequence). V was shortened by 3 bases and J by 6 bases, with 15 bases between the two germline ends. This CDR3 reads CASSISTGRFEQYF. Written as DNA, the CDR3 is TGTGCCAGTAGTATTTCTACAGGTCGGTTCGAGCAGTACTTC.

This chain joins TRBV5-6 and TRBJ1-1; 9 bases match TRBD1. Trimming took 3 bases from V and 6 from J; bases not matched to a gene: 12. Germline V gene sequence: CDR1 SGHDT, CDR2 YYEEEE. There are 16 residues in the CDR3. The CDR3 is CASSSVGQGFLSEAFF. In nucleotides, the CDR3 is TGTGCCAGCAGCTCCGTGGGACAGGGATTTTTGTCTGAAGCTTTCTTT.

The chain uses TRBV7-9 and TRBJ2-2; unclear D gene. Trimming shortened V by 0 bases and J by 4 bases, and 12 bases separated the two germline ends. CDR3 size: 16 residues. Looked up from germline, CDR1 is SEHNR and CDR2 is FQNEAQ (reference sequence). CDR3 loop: CASSLARSRGTGELFF. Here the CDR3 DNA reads TGTGCCAGCAGCTTAGCGAGGTCACGAGGCACCGGGGAGCTGTTTTTT.

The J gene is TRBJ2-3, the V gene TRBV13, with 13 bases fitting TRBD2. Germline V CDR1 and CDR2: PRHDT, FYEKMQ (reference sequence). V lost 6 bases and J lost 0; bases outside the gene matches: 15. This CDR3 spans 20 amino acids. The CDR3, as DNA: TGTGCCAGCAGTTCCACCTCGGGACTAGCGGGATCGTTTAGCACAGATACGCAGTATTTT. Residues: CASSSTSGLAGSFSTDTQYF.

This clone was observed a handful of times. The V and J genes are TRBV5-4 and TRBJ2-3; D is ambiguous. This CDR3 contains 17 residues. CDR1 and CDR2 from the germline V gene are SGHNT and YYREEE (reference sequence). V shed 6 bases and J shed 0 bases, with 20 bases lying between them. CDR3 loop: CASTLNGGSESTDTQYF. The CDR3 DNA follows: TGTGCCAGCACACTGAACGGTGGGTCGGAGAGCACAGATACGCAGTATTTT.

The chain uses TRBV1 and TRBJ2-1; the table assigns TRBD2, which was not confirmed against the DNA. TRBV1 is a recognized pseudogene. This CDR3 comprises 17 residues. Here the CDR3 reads CTSSQASGGSKKDEQFF. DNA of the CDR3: TGCACCAGCAGCCAAGCTTCTGGCGGGAGTAAAAAGGATGAGCAGTTCTTC.

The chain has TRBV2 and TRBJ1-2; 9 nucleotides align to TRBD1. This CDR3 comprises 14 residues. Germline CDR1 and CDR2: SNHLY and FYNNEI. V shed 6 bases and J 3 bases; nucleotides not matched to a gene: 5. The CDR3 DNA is TGTGCCAGCAGCGAGGGGACAGGGCACTATGGCTACACCTTC. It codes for CASSEGTGHYGYTF.

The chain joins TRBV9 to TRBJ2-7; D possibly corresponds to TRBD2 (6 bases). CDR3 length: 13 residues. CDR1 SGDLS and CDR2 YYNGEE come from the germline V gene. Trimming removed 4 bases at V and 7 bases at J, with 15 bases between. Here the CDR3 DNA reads TGTGCCAGCAGCCCTCGGGTTGCGGGGGAGCAGTACTTC. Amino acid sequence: CASSPRVAGEQYF.

The DNA for the CDR3 is TGTGCCACCAGCCCCCGGGGGGGGGTTCGGGTCTCTTCCTACAATGAGCAGTTCTTC. It is translated as CATSPRGGVRVSSYNEQFF. J is TRBJ2-1 and V is TRBV15; 8 nucleotides line up with TRBD2. Trimming took 5 bases from V and 1 from J; bases not matched to a gene: 16. The CDR3 length is 19 residues. The V gene's germline CDR1 is LNHNV and CDR2 YYDKDF (reference sequence).

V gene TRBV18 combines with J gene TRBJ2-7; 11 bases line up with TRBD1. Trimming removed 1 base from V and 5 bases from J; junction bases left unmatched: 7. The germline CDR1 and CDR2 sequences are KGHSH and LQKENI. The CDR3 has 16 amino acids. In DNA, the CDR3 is TGTGCCAGCTCACCACGAGGACAGGGGGCGACCCACGAGCAGTACTTC. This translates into CASSPRGQGATHEQYF.